Listed below are T cell receptor beta chains from one sample, sequenced in a study of blood T cell repertoires in COVID-19. The assay was immunoSEQ multiplex PCR, and TCRdb's table has in-frame clones only and misses some. The repertoire holds about 250,000 clones, roughly 90% seen once, with 0.9% to 1% in the top ten. The sequenced sample was peripheral blood. The receptors were gathered from a woman aged 40 to 49 who had recovered from COVID-19. Both conserved end residues are part of each CDR3. The order of the fields is J gene, clone size, D gene, V gene, CDR3 DNA, CDR3 protein. The D gene is left open where the match is weak. The size of a clone is reported for some rows only, either as once, few or many, or as a class for expanded clones.

j_gene: TRBJ2-7
abundance: -
d_gene: -
v_gene: TRBV12-5
CDR3nt: TGTGCTAGTGGTTTGGTAGGGGTCCGACTCTCCTACGAGCAGTACTTC
CDR3aa: CASGLVGVRLSYEQYF

j_gene: TRBJ2-5
abundance: -
d_gene: -
v_gene: TRBV9
CDR3nt: TGTGCCAGCAGCGTATTCGGAGGCATAGAGACCCAGTACTTC
CDR3aa: CASSVFGGIETQYF

j_gene: TRBJ1-1
abundance: -
d_gene: -
v_gene: TRBV10-3
CDR3nt: TGTGCCATCAGTGTGGGGAGTGAAGCTTTCTTT
CDR3aa: CAISVGSEAFF

j_gene: TRBJ2-7
abundance: -
d_gene: TRBD2
v_gene: TRBV7-6
CDR3nt: TGTGCCAGCAGCGGGGGGACTAGCTTCAGCTACGAGCAGTACTTC
CDR3aa: CASSGGTSFSYEQYF

j_gene: TRBJ2-4
abundance: -
d_gene: -
v_gene: TRBV12-5
CDR3nt: TGTGCTAGTGGTTTGTCTGGGGCTGACATTCAGTACTTC
CDR3aa: CASGLSGADIQYF

j_gene: TRBJ2-3
abundance: -
d_gene: -
v_gene: TRBV7-2
CDR3nt: TGTGCCAGCAGCTGGAGGGGGGGGAGGGCCTCGAATTTGAGAGATACGCAGTATTTT
CDR3aa: CASSWRGGRASNLRDTQYF

j_gene: TRBJ1-1
abundance: -
d_gene: -
v_gene: TRBV20-1
CDR3nt: TGCAGTGCTAGTGTCCCCCCGAGGAACACTGAAGCTTTCTTT
CDR3aa: CSASVPPRNTEAFF

j_gene: TRBJ1-1
abundance: -
d_gene: -
v_gene: TRBV5-8
CDR3nt: TGTGCCAGCAGCTTCAGTCGGAACACTGAAGCTTTCTTT
CDR3aa: CASSFSRNTEAFF

j_gene: TRBJ2-7
abundance: -
d_gene: TRBD1
v_gene: TRBV10-3
CDR3nt: TGTGCCACCCGGTGGACAGGGGGCTCCTACGAGCAGTACTTC
CDR3aa: CATRWTGGSYEQYF

j_gene: TRBJ2-5
abundance: -
d_gene: TRBD1
v_gene: TRBV28
CDR3nt: TGTGCCAGCAGTGGAGCCGCGGGACAGGGGATGAGGGAGACCCAGTACTTC
CDR3aa: CASSGAAGQGMRETQYF

j_gene: TRBJ2-3
abundance: -
d_gene: -
v_gene: TRBV7-2
CDR3nt: TGTGCCAGCAGCCAAAGTCGGGATACGCAGTATTTT
CDR3aa: CASSQSRDTQYF

j_gene: TRBJ2-7
abundance: -
d_gene: TRBD1
v_gene: TRBV11-3
CDR3nt: TGTGCCAGCAGCCCGGCGGGGACAGGGGGCTACGAGCAGTACTTC
CDR3aa: CASSPAGTGGYEQYF

j_gene: TRBJ1-1
abundance: few
d_gene: -
v_gene: TRBV3-1/TRBV3-2
CDR3nt: TGTGCCAGCAGCCCCGGCGGAACGAACACTGAAGCTTTCTTT
CDR3aa: CASSPGGTNTEAFF

j_gene: TRBJ2-2
abundance: -
d_gene: -
v_gene: TRBV12-3/TRBV12-4
CDR3nt: TGTGCCAGCAGTTCAGGCGGGGAGCTGTTTTTT
CDR3aa: CASSSGGELFF

j_gene: TRBJ2-1
abundance: -
d_gene: TRBD2
v_gene: TRBV7-2
CDR3nt: TGTGCCAGCAGCTCATATAGCGGGAGCTCCTACAATGAGCAGTTCTTC
CDR3aa: CASSSYSGSSYNEQFF

j_gene: TRBJ2-3
abundance: -
d_gene: TRBD2
v_gene: TRBV9
CDR3nt: TGTGCCAGCAGCGCTCCGACTAGCGGAATACCGGGAAGGGCAGATACGCAGTATTTT
CDR3aa: CASSAPTSGIPGRADTQYF

j_gene: TRBJ2-2
abundance: -
d_gene: TRBD1
v_gene: TRBV11-3
CDR3nt: TGTGCCAGCAGCCCTTTCCGACAGGGAGAGTTTGCCGGGGAGCTGTTTTTT
CDR3aa: CASSPFRQGEFAGELFF

j_gene: TRBJ2-7
abundance: once
d_gene: -
v_gene: TRBV6-5
CDR3nt: TGTGCCACAACAGTTAACTACGAGCAGTACTTC
CDR3aa: CATTVNYEQYF

j_gene: TRBJ2-1
abundance: -
d_gene: TRBD2
v_gene: TRBV28
CDR3nt: TGTGCCAGCGGGGACGGGACTAGCAATGAGCAGTTCTTC
CDR3aa: CASGDGTSNEQFF

j_gene: TRBJ2-1
abundance: once
d_gene: TRBD2
v_gene: TRBV10-3
CDR3nt: TGTGCCATCTCGGCTAGCGGGAACGGTGAGCAGTTCTTC
CDR3aa: CAISASGNGEQFF

j_gene: TRBJ2-3
abundance: once
d_gene: TRBD2
v_gene: TRBV7-2
CDR3nt: TGTGCCAGCAGCTTAACTAGCGGGCTCACAGATACGCAGTATTTT
CDR3aa: CASSLTSGLTDTQYF

j_gene: TRBJ2-2
abundance: -
d_gene: TRBD2
v_gene: TRBV11-3
CDR3nt: TGTGCCAGCAGCTTAGTCTTCGGGAGGGTGACCGGGGAGCTGTTTTTT
CDR3aa: CASSLVFGRVTGELFF

j_gene: TRBJ1-6
abundance: -
d_gene: -
v_gene: TRBV14
CDR3nt: TGTGCCAGCAGCCAAATTCACAGCTATAATTCACCCCTCCACTTT
CDR3aa: CASSQIHSYNSPLHF

j_gene: TRBJ2-7
abundance: -
d_gene: -
v_gene: TRBV4-2
CDR3nt: TGTGCCAGCAGCCAAGGGGGCGGGAACTCCTACGAGCAGTACTTC
CDR3aa: CASSQGGGNSYEQYF

j_gene: TRBJ2-1
abundance: -
d_gene: TRBD2
v_gene: TRBV4-2
CDR3nt: TGTGCCAGCAGCCCGAAGATCGGGTGGGTATTGCTAGCGGACAATGAGCAGTTCTTC
CDR3aa: CASSPKIGWVLLADNEQFF

j_gene: TRBJ2-5
abundance: -
d_gene: -
v_gene: TRBV4-2
CDR3nt: TGTGCCAGCAGCCAAGGTTCCGGAGCTGGAGCAGAGACCCAGTACTTC
CDR3aa: CASSQGSGAGAETQYF

j_gene: TRBJ2-1
abundance: -
d_gene: -
v_gene: TRBV27
CDR3nt: TGTGCCAGCAGCTGGGGACTGAGCTCCTACAATGAGCAGTTCTTC
CDR3aa: CASSWGLSSYNEQFF

j_gene: TRBJ2-1
abundance: -
d_gene: TRBD2
v_gene: TRBV10-3
CDR3nt: TGTGCCATCAGTGAGTCAGGACTAGCGGGAGAATCTCGCTATGAGCAGTTCTTC
CDR3aa: CAISESGLAGESRYEQFF

j_gene: TRBJ2-3
abundance: -
d_gene: TRBD1
v_gene: TRBV9
CDR3nt: TGTGCCAGCAGCACCGGGACAGCAGATACGCAGTATTTT
CDR3aa: CASSTGTADTQYF

j_gene: TRBJ2-7
abundance: once
d_gene: TRBD2
v_gene: TRBV5-4
CDR3nt: TGTGCCAGCAGCGGCGGGACTAGCGGTCCCTACGAGCAGTACTTC
CDR3aa: CASSGGTSGPYEQYF

j_gene: TRBJ2-1
abundance: -
d_gene: -
v_gene: TRBV19
CDR3nt: TGTGCCAGTAGGACTAGGAACAATGAGCAGTTCTTC
CDR3aa: CASRTRNNEQFF

j_gene: TRBJ1-4
abundance: -
d_gene: -
v_gene: TRBV5-1
CDR3nt: TGCGCCAGCAGCCTAGGGGAATCGGCTGAAAAACTGTTTTTT
CDR3aa: CASSLGESAEKLFF

j_gene: TRBJ2-1
abundance: -
d_gene: -
v_gene: TRBV11-3
CDR3nt: TGTGCCAGCAGCCCCGGTGGTGTCGGAGGGGTGGAGGAGCAGTTCTTC
CDR3aa: CASSPGGVGGVEEQFF